A single sample gave rise to the 15 T cell receptor beta chains below, sequenced in a study of T cell repertoires in cytomegalovirus infection (dated by TCRdb to between 2019 and 2020). The antigens for these receptors are not known. Instrument on record: Illumina HiSeq 1500. Clones were called with MiXCR by TCRdb after fastp trimmed the public reads at Q25, and only in-frame beta chains were retained. Each CDR3 protein gets just one entry, which takes the most common genes and DNA from the rows behind it. This sample holds a few hundred thousand distinct CDR3 sequences; approximately 22% were observed only once. Jointly, the top ten make up roughly a fifth of the sample. The meaning of the sample's treatment or condition label: in vitro stimulation with specific CMV peptide epitopes to enrich CMV-specific T cells. The sequencing here drew on cultured PBMCs, taken from culture after CMV antigen stimulation. All receptors derive from a human donor in good health (CMV status not recorded). Some clones in this sample may be carry-over from other donors' samples.

V gene TRBV2 combines with J gene TRBJ1-1; D is undetermined. There are 14 residues in the CDR3. Between the trimmed V and J ends, which lost 5 bases and 0 bases, there was a span of 10 bases. CDR1 is SNHLY, CDR2 FYNNEI, per germline. The CDR3 reads CASSQQKMNTEAFF. The CDR3 nucleotides are TGTGCCAGCAGTCAACAGAAGATGAACACTGAAGCTTTCTTT.

The table lists this clonotype with many counts. This sequence joins TRBV12-3 or TRBV12-4 and TRBJ1-5; the match to TRBD1 covers 8 bases. The trim removed 1 base at V and 6 bases at J, leaving 5 bases unmatched. The CDR3 sequence is 15 residues long. CDR3 amino acids: CASSLGQGAVQPQHF. DNA of the CDR3: TGTGCCAGCAGTTTAGGCCAGGGGGCGGTTCAGCCCCAGCATTTT.

J is TRBJ1-2 and V is TRBV7-2, with 9 bases fitting TRBD1. Per germline, CDR1 SGHTA and CDR2 FQGNSA. With V trimmed by 5 bases and J by 3 bases, 19 bases remained unmatched. CDR3 length: 19 amino acids. The CDR3 region has the DNA TGTGCCAGCAGCCGCGGAACAGGGGGCAACCGGCCGGAGGACTATGGCTACACCTTC. This encodes CASSRGTGGNRPEDYGYTF.

This clonotype turned up a few times. Its ends do not fully match the called genes, so a read error is possible. This sequence joins TRBV10-3 and TRBJ2-1; the D call may be TRBD1 or TRBD2 (5 bases each). Germline values: CDR1 ENHRY, CDR2 SYGVKD. The CDR3 has 11 amino acids. The CDR3 sequence is CAITGPGPPVF. Here the CDR3 DNA reads TGTGCCATCACCGGGCCGGGACCTCCGGTCTTC.

This clonotype was seen a handful of times. The genes are TRBV11-1 and TRBJ2-1; unclear D gene. Trimming removed 5 bases from V and 5 bases from J, with 7 bases in between. Germline-derived CDR1 and CDR2 are SGHAT and FQDESV (reference sequence). CDR3 length: 12 residues. CDR3 nucleotide sequence: TGTGCCAGCAGCCCCGAAAACAATGAGCAGTTCTTC. Encoded protein: CASSPENNEQFF.

In its sample, this clonotype was seen many times. The chain combines TRBV7-2 with TRBJ1-3; D unclear. V was clipped by 1 base and J by 0 bases, with 10 bases between them. There are 16 residues in the CDR3. Germline assignment: CDR1 SGHTA and CDR2 FQGNSA. The CDR3 bases are TGTGCCAGCAGCTTAGTGTTGGCAAGCTCTGGAAACACCATATATTTT. Protein: CASSLVLASSGNTIYF.

V usage is TRBV19 and J usage is TRBJ2-1, with D possibly being TRBD2 (6 bases). The ends were cut back, 10 bases at V and 2 bases at J, with 15 bases in the middle. Looked up from germline, CDR1 is LNHDA and CDR2 is SQIVND (reference sequence). CDR3 length: 14 residues. DNA for the CDR3: TGTGCCAAGAGAGTTAGCGGAACCTACAATGAGCAGTTCTTC. Encoded protein: CAKRVSGTYNEQFF. The full variable domain, rest sourced from reference TRBV19 and TRBJ2-1, is DGGITQSPKYLFRKEGQNVTLSCEQNLNHDAMYWYRQDPGQGLRLIYYSQIVNDFQKGDIAEGYSVSREKKESFPLTVTSAQKNPTAFYLCAKRVSGTYNEQFFGPGTRLTVL.

This clonotype came up a few times. The V gene is TRBV7-9, the J gene TRBJ2-7; 7 bases are shared with TRBD1. Germline CDR1 and CDR2: SEHNR and FQNEAQ (reference sequence). Trimming removed 0 bases from V and 3 bases from J; junction bases left unmatched: 5. The CDR3 sequence is 15 residues long. The CDR3 DNA sequence: TGTGCCAGCAGCTTAGCGGGGGACAGAATCTACGAGCAGTACTTC. It codes for CASSLAGDRIYEQYF.

The CDR3 reads CAISESNRGETQYF. The CDR3 nucleotides read TGTGCCATCAGTGAGTCGAACAGAGGAGAGACCCAGTACTTC. V gene TRBV10-3 combines with J gene TRBJ2-5, with D hard to call. Trimming took off 0 bases at V and 4 bases at J, with 9 bases between the two ends. The V gene's germline CDR1 is ENHRY and CDR2 SYGVKD. This CDR3 spans 14 amino acids.

This clonotype has ten or more counts. V is TRBV7-8 and J is TRBJ2-7; tentative D call: TRBD2 (6 bases). The CDR3 loop spans 15 amino acids. Germline CDR1 and CDR2: SGHVS and FQNEAQ. The V gene lost 2 bases and the J gene lost 3 bases, with 14 bases spanning the gap. CDR3 sequence: CASSLMSGLNYEQYF. The DNA for the CDR3 is TGTGCCAGCAGCTTAATGTCCGGACTAAACTACGAGCAGTACTTC.

The V and J genes are TRBV20-1 and TRBJ1-5; D might be TRBD1 (5 bases). Per germline, CDR1 DFQATT and CDR2 SNEGSKA (reference sequence). Trimming removed 6 bases from V and 1 base from J, with 10 bases in between. The CDR3 has 13 residues. CDR3 residues: CSAIRDSNQPQHF. The CDR3 DNA reads TGCAGTGCCATAAGGGACAGCAATCAGCCCCAGCATTTT.

The table lists this clonotype with a few counts. The CDR3 loop is CASSVDGGTEAFF. The CDR3, as DNA: TGTGCCAGCAGTGTCGACGGGGGGACTGAAGCTTTCTTT. The rearrangement joins TRBV6-1 to TRBJ1-1; TRBD1 might be the D (5 bases). V lost 4 bases to trimming and J lost 5 bases, with 11 bases between them. Germline loops: CDR1 MNHNS, CDR2 SASEGT. CDR3 size: 13 residues.

V gene TRBV19 combines with J gene TRBJ2-5; D may match TRBD1 or TRBD2 (5 bases each). CDR1 and CDR2 from the germline V gene are LNHDA and SQIVND (reference sequence). The CDR3 runs 14 residues. Between the trimmed V and J ends, which lost 3 bases and 2 bases, there was a span of 10 bases. The CDR3 here is CASSIRWGQETQYF. The CDR3, as DNA: TGTGCCAGTAGTATCCGGTGGGGGCAAGAGACCCAGTACTTC.

This chain joins TRBV7-6 and TRBJ2-1; 8 nucleotides line up with TRBD1. Trimming took 1 base from V and 5 from J; bases not matched to a gene: 4. In germline, CDR1 is SGHVS, CDR2 FNYEAQ. This CDR3 region has 15 residues. CDR3 residues: CASSLVQGVDNEQFF. CDR3 coding DNA: TGTGCCAGCAGCTTAGTACAGGGGGTTGACAATGAGCAGTTCTTC.

The V gene is TRBV5-4, the J gene TRBJ2-1; possibly TRBD2 for D (5 bases). The CDR3 loop spans 13 amino acids. V was cut by 0 bases and J by 7 bases, with 8 bases left in between. The germline V gene has CDR1 SGHNT and CDR2 YYREEE (reference sequence). CDR3 bases: TGTGCCAGCAGCTTGGGACTAACAAATGAGCAGTTCTTC. This codes for CASSLGLTNEQFF.